These 14 T cell receptor beta chains were all obtained from the same sample, sequenced in a study of blood T cell repertoires in COVID-19. Using immunoSEQ multiplex PCR, the repertoire was profiled, and TCRdb retains in-frame clones only, with some absent. The sample consists of approximately 63,000 clones, around 87% of them appearing once. The sample consisted of peripheral blood. The receptors stem from a woman aged 55-69 years with COVID-19, enrolled during active disease.

The chain recombines TRBV6-6 with TRBJ1-1; tentatively, D is TRBD1 (5 bases). V gave up 5 bases and J gave up 4 bases, with 8 bases separating them. The CDR3 is 12 residues long. The germline gives CDR1 MNHNY, CDR2 SVGAGI (reference sequence). Written as DNA, the CDR3 is TGTGCCAGCAGTGTGGGGGGCACTGAAGCTTTCTTT. Amino acid sequence: CASSVGGTEAFF.

The rearrangement uses TRBV13 and TRBJ2-5, with unresolved D. CDR3 length: 11 amino acids. CDR1 is PRHDT, CDR2 FYEKMQ, per germline (reference sequence). Trimming took 3 bases from V and 4 from J, leaving 3 bases between them. CDR3 sequence: CASSFRETQYF. The CDR3 DNA reads TGTGCCAGCAGCTTCAGAGAGACCCAGTACTTC.

The chain carries TRBV6-1 and TRBJ2-1, with 14 bases that match TRBD2. V trimming: 3 bases; J trimming: 6 bases; junction bases outside the gene matches: 7. The CDR3 contains 17 residues. The germline V gene has CDR1 MNHNS and CDR2 SASEGT. The CDR3 DNA is TGTGCCAGCAGTGAGCCCGGACTAGCGGGAGGACCCAATGAGCAGTTCTTC. Amino acid sequence: CASSEPGLAGGPNEQFF.

V usage is TRBV6-4 and J usage is TRBJ2-3; 9 bases match TRBD1. The CDR3 loop spans 16 amino acids. V dropped 3 bases and J dropped 6; count of bases not matched to a gene: 10. Germline CDR1 and CDR2: MRHNA and SNTAGT. The CDR3 DNA is TGTGCCAGCAGTGAGACCGGACAGGGGCCCACGGATACGCAGTATTTT. Encoded protein: CASSETGQGPTDTQYF.

On this clone itself: This sample includes further DNA sequences coding for the same CDR3. The genes are TRBV7-3 and TRBJ1-1; D unresolved. Per germline, CDR1 SGHTA and CDR2 FQGTGA. The CDR3 has 13 amino acids. V was pared by 1 base and J by 1 base, with 4 bases between. This CDR3 reads CASSLRGNTEAFF. CDR3 in DNA: TGTGCCAGCAGCTTAAGAGGGAACACTGAAGCTTTCTTT. Together with reference TRBV7-3 and TRBJ1-1, the CDR3 gives the full variable domain: GAGVSQTPSNKVTEKGKYVELRCDPISGHTALYWYRQSLGQGPEFLIYFQGTGAADDSGLPNDRFFAVRPEGSVSTLKIQRTERGDSAVYLCASSLRGNTEAFFGQGTRLTVV.

In regard to this clone: At one end, the junction sequence differs from germline, possibly due to a read error. The rearrangement joins TRBV6-1 to TRBJ1-5, with a tentative D call TRBD1 (6 bases). The CDR3 is made up of 15 amino acids. Germline CDR1 MNHNS, CDR2 SASEGT. CDR3 region: CASTEAGTLNQPQHF. The CDR3 DNA sequence: TGTGCCAGCACTGAAGCCGGGACACTCAATCAGCCCCAGCATTTT.

The chain has TRBV5-1 and TRBJ2-7, with TRBD1 matching 7 bases. Germline V CDR1 and CDR2: SGHRS, YFSETQ. The CDR3 sequence is 14 residues long. The V segment lost 4 bases and the J segment 1 base; nucleotides outside the gene matches: 5. The CDR3 region is CASSLDRVSYEQYF. CDR3 nucleotide sequence: TGCGCCAGCAGCCTTGACAGGGTTTCCTACGAGCAGTACTTC.

The CDR3 DNA follows: TGTGCCAGCAGTTTAATAGCGGGAGAGCGGAATGAGCAGTTCTTC. It codes for CASSLIAGERNEQFF. V gene TRBV27 combines with J gene TRBJ2-1; 9 bases match TRBD2. The V gene's germline CDR1 is MNHEY and CDR2 SMNVEV (reference sequence). The CDR3 runs 15 residues. V shed 2 bases, J shed 7 bases, and the junction held 6 bases outside the gene matches.

This chain joins TRBV7-2 and TRBJ1-5; 7 nucleotides line up with TRBD1. Looked up from germline, CDR1 is SGHTA and CDR2 is FQGNSA. V was pared by 3 bases and J by 1 base, with 6 bases of the junction left unmatched. There are 16 residues in the CDR3. Written as DNA, the CDR3 is TGTGCCAGCAGCTTGCGAGGGGGACAGAGCAATCAGCCCCAGCATTTT. Amino acids: CASSLRGGQSNQPQHF. Combining the CDR3 with reference TRBV7-2 and TRBJ1-5 gives the whole variable domain GAGVSQSPSNKVTEKGKDVELRCDPISGHTALYWYRQSLGQGLEFLIYFQGNSAPDKSGLPSDRFSAERTGGSVSTLTIQRTQQEDSAVYLCASSLRGGQSNQPQHFGDGTRLSIL.

The CDR3 here is CASSLHQNTEAFF. In nucleotides, the CDR3 is TGTGCCAGCAGTTTACATCAGAACACTGAAGCTTTCTTT. The chain uses TRBV12-3 or TRBV12-4 and TRBJ1-1; D remains unclear. The CDR3 is 13 residues long. V was pared by 2 bases and J by 1 base, with 5 bases between.

The chain is built from TRBV4-3 and TRBJ2-3, with 11 nucleotides matching TRBD1. Germline CDR1 is LGHNA and CDR2 is YSLEER. Losses at the gene ends were 4 bases for V and 3 bases for J; bases not matched to a gene: 3. This CDR3 is built from 15 residues. The CDR3 DNA is TGCGCCAGCAGCCTGGACAGGGGGCCGACAGATACGCAGTATTTT. This codes for CASSLDRGPTDTQYF.

V gene TRBV11-2 combines with J gene TRBJ2-5, with a weak D call TRBD2 (7 bases). Trimming took 5 bases from V and 5 from J, leaving 21 bases between them. CDR1 is SGHAT, CDR2 FQNNGV, per germline. This CDR3 region has 16 residues. This CDR3 is CASSRDWTSGGETQYF. CDR3 coding DNA: TGTGCCAGCAGCCGGGACTGGACTTCGGGGGGCGAGACCCAGTACTTC.

The chain recombines TRBV7-9 with TRBJ2-7; 7 positions match TRBD2. CDR3 size: 16 residues. Trimming took 2 bases from V and 0 from J; bases not matched to a gene: 7. Germline V gene sequence: CDR1 SEHNR, CDR2 FQNEAQ (reference sequence). Here the CDR3 reads CASSLYAGTTSYEQYF. The DNA for the CDR3 is TGTGCCAGCAGCTTATATGCAGGGACTACCTCCTACGAGCAGTACTTC.

This rearrangement joins TRBV6-1 to TRBJ2-7; weak D call: TRBD1 (6 bases). The CDR3 has 16 residues. Trimming took 4 bases from V and 3 from J, leaving 19 bases between them. CDR1 is MNHNS and CDR2 is SASEGT in the germline V gene. The CDR3 is CASSVSTQGTDYEQYF. CDR3 DNA sequence: TGTGCCAGCAGTGTCTCAACACAGGGCACCGACTACGAGCAGTACTTC.